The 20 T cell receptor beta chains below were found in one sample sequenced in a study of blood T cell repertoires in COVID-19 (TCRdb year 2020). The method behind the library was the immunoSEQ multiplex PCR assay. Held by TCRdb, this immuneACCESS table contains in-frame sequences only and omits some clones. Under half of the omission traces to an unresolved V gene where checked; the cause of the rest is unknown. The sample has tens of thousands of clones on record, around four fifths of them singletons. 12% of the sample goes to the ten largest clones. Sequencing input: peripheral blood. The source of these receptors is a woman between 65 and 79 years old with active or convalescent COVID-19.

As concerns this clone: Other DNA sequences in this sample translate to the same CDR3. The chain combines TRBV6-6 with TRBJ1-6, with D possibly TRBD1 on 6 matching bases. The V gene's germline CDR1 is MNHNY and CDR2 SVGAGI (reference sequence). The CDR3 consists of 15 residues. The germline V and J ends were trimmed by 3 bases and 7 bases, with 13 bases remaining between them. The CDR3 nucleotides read TGTGCCAGCAGTTATGGGGGGGCTGGGAATTCACCCCTCCACTTT. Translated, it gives CASSYGGAGNSPLHF.

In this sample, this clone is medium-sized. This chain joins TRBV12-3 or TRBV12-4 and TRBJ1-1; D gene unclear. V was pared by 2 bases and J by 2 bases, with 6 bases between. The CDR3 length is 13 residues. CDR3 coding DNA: TGTGCCAGCAGTTTATCCAGTAACACTGAAGCTTTCTTT. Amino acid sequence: CASSLSSNTEAFF.

The CDR3 coding sequence is TGTGCCACCAGTGGTGGCAGTTCCTACGAGCAGTACTTC. Its translation: CATSGGSSYEQYF. V and J are TRBV24-1 and TRBJ2-7, with D unclear. The germline gives CDR1 KGHDR, CDR2 SFDVKD. This CDR3 region has 13 residues. V lost 5 bases, J lost 1 base, and 8 bases lay in between.

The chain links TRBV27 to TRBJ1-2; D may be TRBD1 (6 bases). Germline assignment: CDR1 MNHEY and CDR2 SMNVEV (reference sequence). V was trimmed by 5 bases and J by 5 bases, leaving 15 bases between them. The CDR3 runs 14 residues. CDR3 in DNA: TGTGCCAGCAGTGGGGCGGGGGGCGAATATGGCTACACCTTC. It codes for CASSGAGGEYGYTF.

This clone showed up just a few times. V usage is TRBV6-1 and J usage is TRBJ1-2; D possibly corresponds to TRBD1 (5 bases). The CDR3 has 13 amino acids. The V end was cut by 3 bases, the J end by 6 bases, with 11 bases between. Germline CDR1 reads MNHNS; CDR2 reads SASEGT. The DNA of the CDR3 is TGTGCCAGCAGTGAGACAGTGGGGCATGGCTACACCTTC. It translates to CASSETVGHGYTF.

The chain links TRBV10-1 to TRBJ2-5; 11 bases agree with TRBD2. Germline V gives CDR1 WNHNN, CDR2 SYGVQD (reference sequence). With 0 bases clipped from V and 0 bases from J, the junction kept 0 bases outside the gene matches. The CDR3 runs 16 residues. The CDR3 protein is CASSESTSGDQETQYF. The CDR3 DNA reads TGCGCCAGCAGTGAGTCGACTAGCGGGGACCAAGAGACCCAGTACTTC.

The CDR3 protein is CASSSSPGLAGGSTDTQYF. The DNA for the CDR3 is TGTGCCAGCAGCTCCAGCCCCGGACTAGCGGGGGGTAGCACAGATACGCAGTATTTT. The rearrangement joins TRBV13 to TRBJ2-3, with 14 bases aligning to TRBD2. The CDR3 runs 19 residues. V dropped 4 bases and J dropped 0; count of bases not matched to a gene: 9. From germline, CDR1 is PRHDT and CDR2 FYEKMQ (reference sequence). Full variable domain (outside the CDR3, taken from reference TRBV13 and TRBJ2-3): AAGVIQSPRHLIKEKRETATLKCYPIPRHDTVYWYQQGPGQDPQFLISFYEKMQSDKGSIPDRFSAQQFSDYHSELNMSSLELGDSALYFCASSSSPGLAGGSTDTQYFGPGTRLTVL.

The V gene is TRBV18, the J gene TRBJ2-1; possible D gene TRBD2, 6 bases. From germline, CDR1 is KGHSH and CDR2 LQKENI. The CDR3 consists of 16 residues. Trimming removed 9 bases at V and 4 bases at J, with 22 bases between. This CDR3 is CASSTLLAGRYNEQFF. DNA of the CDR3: TGTGCCAGTTCAACCCTATTGGCGGGGAGATACAATGAGCAGTTCTTC.

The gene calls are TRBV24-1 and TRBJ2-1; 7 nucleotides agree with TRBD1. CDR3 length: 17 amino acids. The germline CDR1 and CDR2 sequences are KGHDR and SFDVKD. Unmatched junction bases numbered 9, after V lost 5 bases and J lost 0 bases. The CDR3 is CATSARIGTDSYNEQFF. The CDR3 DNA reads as TGTGCCACCAGTGCCCGGATCGGGACAGACTCCTACAATGAGCAGTTCTTC.

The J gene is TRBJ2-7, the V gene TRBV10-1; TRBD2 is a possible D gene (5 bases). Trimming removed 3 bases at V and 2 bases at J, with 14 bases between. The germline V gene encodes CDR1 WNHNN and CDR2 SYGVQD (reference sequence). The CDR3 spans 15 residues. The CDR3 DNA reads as TGCGCCAGCAGTGACACGGGAAATATGGCCTACGAGCAGTACTTC. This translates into CASSDTGNMAYEQYF.

This CDR3 is CASSPDFGGYTF. In DNA form, the CDR3 reads TGTGCCAGCAGCCCCGACTTCGGTGGCTACACCTTC. The V call is TRBV7-2, the J call TRBJ1-2; D remains unclear. The germline V gene has CDR1 SGHTA and CDR2 FQGNSA. The CDR3 loop spans 12 amino acids. V was trimmed by 5 bases and J by 7 bases, leaving 11 bases between them. The whole variable domain, remainder taken from reference TRBV7-2 and TRBJ1-2, is GAGVSQSPSNKVTEKGKDVELRCDPISGHTALYWYRQSLGQGLEFLIYFQGNSAPDKSGLPSDRFSAERTGGSVSTLTIQRTQQEDSAVYLCASSPDFGGYTFGSGTRLTVV.

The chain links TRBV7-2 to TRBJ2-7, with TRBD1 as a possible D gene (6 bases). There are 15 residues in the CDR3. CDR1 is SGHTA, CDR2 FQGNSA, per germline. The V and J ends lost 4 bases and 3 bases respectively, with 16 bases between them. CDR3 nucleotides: TGTGCCAGCAGCTCCGGGACACCCACTCTCTACGAGCAGTACTTC. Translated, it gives CASSSGTPTLYEQYF.

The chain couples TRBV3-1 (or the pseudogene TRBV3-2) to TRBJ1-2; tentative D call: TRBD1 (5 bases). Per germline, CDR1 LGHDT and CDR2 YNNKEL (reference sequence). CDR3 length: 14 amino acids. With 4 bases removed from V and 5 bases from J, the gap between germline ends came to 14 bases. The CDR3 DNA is TGTGCCAGCAGCCGGGAATCGGGGGTGTATGGCTACACCTTC. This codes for CASSRESGVYGYTF.

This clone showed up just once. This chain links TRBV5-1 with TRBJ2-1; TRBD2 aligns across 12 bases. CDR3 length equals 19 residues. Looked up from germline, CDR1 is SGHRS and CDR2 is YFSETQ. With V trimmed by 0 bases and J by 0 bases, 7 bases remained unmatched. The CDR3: CASSLEASGGASSYNEQFF. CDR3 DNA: TGCGCCAGCAGCTTGGAGGCTAGCGGGGGGGCCAGCTCCTACAATGAGCAGTTCTTC.

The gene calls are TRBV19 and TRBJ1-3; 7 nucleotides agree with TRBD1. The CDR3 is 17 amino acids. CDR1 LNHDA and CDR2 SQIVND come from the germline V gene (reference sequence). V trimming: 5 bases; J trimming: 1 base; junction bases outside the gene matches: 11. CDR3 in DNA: TGTGCCAGTAGTCAAAGGACAGGAGGGACTTCTGGAAACACCATATATTTT. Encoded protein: CASSQRTGGTSGNTIYF. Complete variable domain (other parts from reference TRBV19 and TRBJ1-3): DGGITQSPKYLFRKEGQNVTLSCEQNLNHDAMYWYRQDPGQGLRLIYYSQIVNDFQKGDIAEGYSVSREKKESFPLTVTSAQKNPTAFYLCASSQRTGGTSGNTIYFGEGSWLTVV.

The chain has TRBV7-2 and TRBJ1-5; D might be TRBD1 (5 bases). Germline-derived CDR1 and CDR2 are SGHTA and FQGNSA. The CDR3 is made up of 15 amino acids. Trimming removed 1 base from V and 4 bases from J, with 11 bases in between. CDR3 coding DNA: TGTGCCAGCAGCTTAGTTGGAGGGGTGAATCAGCCCCAGCATTTT. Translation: CASSLVGGVNQPQHF.

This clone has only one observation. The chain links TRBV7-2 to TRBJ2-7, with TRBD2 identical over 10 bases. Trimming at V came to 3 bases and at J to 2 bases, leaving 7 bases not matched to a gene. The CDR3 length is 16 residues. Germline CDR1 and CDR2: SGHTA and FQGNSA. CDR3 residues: CASSFPASGGPYEQYF. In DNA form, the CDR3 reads TGTGCCAGCAGCTTTCCCGCTAGCGGGGGCCCCTACGAGCAGTACTTC.

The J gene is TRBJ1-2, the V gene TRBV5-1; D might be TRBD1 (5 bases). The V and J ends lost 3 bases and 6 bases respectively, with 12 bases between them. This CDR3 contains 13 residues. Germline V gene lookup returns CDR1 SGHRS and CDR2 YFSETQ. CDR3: CASSWDGGNGYTF. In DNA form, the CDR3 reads TGCGCCAGCAGCTGGGACGGGGGAAATGGCTACACCTTC.

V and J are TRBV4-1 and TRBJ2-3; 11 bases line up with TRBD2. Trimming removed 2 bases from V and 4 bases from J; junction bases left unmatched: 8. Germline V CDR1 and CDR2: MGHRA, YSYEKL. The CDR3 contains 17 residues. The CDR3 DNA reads TGCGCCAGCAGCCAAAGTAGCGGGGGGGCCGGGGCAGATACGCAGTATTTT. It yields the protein CASSQSSGGAGADTQYF.

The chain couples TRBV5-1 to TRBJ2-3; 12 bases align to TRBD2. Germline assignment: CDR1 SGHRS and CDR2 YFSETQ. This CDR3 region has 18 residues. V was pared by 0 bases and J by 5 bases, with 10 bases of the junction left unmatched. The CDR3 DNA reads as TGCGCCAGCAGCTTGGCCAGGCTAGCGGGGGGGAGTGGAGATACGCAGTATTTT. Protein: CASSLARLAGGSGDTQYF. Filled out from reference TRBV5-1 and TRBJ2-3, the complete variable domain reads KAGVTQTPRYLIKTRGQQVTLSCSPISGHRSVSWYQQTPGQGLQFLFEYFSETQRNKGNFPGRFSGRQFSNSRSEMNVSTLELGDSALYLCASSLARLAGGSGDTQYFGPGTRLTVL.